Shown below are 2 T cell receptor beta chains from a single sample sequenced in a study of T-cell reconstitution after alpha-beta-depleted transplantation in children. TCRbeta library construction was performed incorporating unique molecular identifiers. TCRdb reprocessed the PCR reads with MiXCR, giving one entry per CDR3 protein. The data show about 610,000 distinct CDR3 sequences, roughly 10% seen once. The specimen comprised PBMCs from the stem cell graft donor, sampled from the stem cell graft. These receptors were obtained from a human donor who donated a stem cell graft to a child with acute myeloid leukemia.

This clonotype has a handful of counts. The V gene is TRBV20-1, the J gene TRBJ2-1, with D unresolved. Germline V CDR1 and CDR2: DFQATT, SNEGSKA (reference sequence). The CDR3 is 12 amino acids. The V end lost 4 bases, the J end lost 7 bases, and 11 bases lay between the germline ends. CDR3 residues: CSAKAWGNEQFF. The CDR3 DNA follows: TGCAGTGCTAAGGCTTGGGGAAATGAGCAGTTCTTC.

This clonotype showed up many times. V is TRBV29-1 and J is TRBJ1-5; D is uncertain. Germline V gene sequence: CDR1 SQVTM, CDR2 ANQGSEA. With 3 bases removed from V and 0 bases from J, the gap between germline ends came to 15 bases. This CDR3 has 16 residues. The CDR3 spells CSVEAVTWDSNQPQHF. The CDR3 DNA is TGCAGCGTTGAGGCAGTTACATGGGATAGCAATCAGCCCCAGCATTTT. The entire variable domain, with the rest obtained from reference TRBV29-1 and TRBJ1-5, is as follows: SAVISQKPSRDICQRGTSLTIQCQVDSQVTMMFWYRQQPGQSLTLIATANQGSEATYESGFVIDKFPISRPNLTFSTLTVSNMSPEDSSIYLCSVEAVTWDSNQPQHFGDGTRLSIL.